The rows below give T cell receptor beta chains drawn from one sample of a study of blood T cell repertoires in COVID-19. The assay was immunoSEQ multiplex PCR, and TCRdb's table has in-frame clones only and misses some. The sample includes over 300,000 clones, roughly 88% of them seen just once. Sequencing was carried out using peripheral blood. The origin of the receptors is a woman in her forties or fifties with acute or convalescent COVID-19. CDR3s include the opening cysteine and the closing phenylalanine or tryptophan. The order of the fields is clone size, D gene, J gene, V gene, CDR3 protein, CDR3 DNA. A D gene is named only where the DNA matches it firmly. Rows may omit the clone size; those that give it use once, few, many or a size class.

-,-,TRBJ2-1,TRBV9,CASSLGTYNEQFF,TGTGCCAGCAGCCTGGGCACCTACAATGAGCAGTTCTTC
-,-,TRBJ2-2,TRBV27,CASSLDRPNTGELFF,TGTGCCAGCAGTTTAGACAGACCGAACACCGGGGAGCTGTTTTTT
-,-,TRBJ2-3,TRBV10-3,CAIKVPGDTQYF,TGTGCCATCAAGGTTCCGGGAGATACGCAGTATTTT
-,-,TRBJ2-3,TRBV24-1,CATSDSGGAGDTQYF,TGTGCCACCAGTGATTCCGGGGGAGCCGGAGATACGCAGTATTTT
-,TRBD1,TRBJ1-2,TRBV28,CASVRQGEYGYTF,TGTGCCAGTGTCCGACAGGGGGAGTATGGCTACACCTTC
few,-,TRBJ2-2,TRBV20-1,CSASSPGTNTGELFF,TGCAGTGCTAGTTCTCCCGGGACGAACACCGGGGAGCTGTTTTTT
-,-,TRBJ2-5,TRBV18,CASSPSGLQETQYF,TGTGCCAGCTCGCCCTCGGGACTCCAAGAGACCCAGTACTTC
-,-,TRBJ2-7,TRBV6-6,CASSSQGGAYEQYF,TGTGCCAGCAGTTCACAGGGGGGGGCCTACGAGCAGTACTTC
-,-,TRBJ1-2,TRBV4-3,CASSQDRDGYGYTF,TGCGCCAGCAGCCAAGACAGGGATGGCTATGGCTACACCTTC
-,TRBD2,TRBJ2-2,TRBV6-2/TRBV6-3,CASSYETSGRANGELFF,TGTGCCAGCAGTTACGAGACTAGCGGGAGAGCGAACGGGGAGCTGTTTTTT